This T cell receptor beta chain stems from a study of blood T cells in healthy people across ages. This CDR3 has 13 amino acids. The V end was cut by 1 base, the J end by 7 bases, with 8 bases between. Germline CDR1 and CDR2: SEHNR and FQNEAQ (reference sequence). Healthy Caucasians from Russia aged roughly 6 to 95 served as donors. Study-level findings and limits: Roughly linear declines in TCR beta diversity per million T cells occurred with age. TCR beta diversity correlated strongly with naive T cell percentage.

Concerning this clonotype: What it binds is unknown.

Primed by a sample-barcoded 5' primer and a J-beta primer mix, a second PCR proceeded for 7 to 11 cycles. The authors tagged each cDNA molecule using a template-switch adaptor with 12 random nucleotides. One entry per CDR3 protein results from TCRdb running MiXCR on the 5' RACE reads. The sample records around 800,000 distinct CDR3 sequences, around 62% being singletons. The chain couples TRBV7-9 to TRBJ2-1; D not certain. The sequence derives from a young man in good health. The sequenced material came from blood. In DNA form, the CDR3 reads TGTGCCAGCAGCTTAGGCCCCAAGAATGAGCAGTTCTTC. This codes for CASSLGPKNEQFF.